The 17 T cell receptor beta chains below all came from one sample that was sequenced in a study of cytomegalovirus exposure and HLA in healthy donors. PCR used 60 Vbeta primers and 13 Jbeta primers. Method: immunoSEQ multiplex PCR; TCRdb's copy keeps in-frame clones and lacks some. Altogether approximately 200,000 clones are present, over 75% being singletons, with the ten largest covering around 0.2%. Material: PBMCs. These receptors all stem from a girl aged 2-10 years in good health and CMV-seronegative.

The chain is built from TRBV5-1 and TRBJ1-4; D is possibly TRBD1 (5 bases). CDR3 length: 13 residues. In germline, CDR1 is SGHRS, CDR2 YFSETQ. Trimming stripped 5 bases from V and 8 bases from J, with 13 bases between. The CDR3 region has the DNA TGCGCCAGCAGTGAAGGGGCTGAAGAAAAACTGTTTTTT. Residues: CASSEGAEEKLFF. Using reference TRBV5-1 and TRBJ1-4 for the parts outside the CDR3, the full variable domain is KAGVTQTPRYLIKTRGQQVTLSCSPISGHRSVSWYQQTPGQGLQFLFEYFSETQRNKGNFPGRFSGRQFSNSRSEMNVSTLELGDSALYLCASSEGAEEKLFFGSGTQLSVL.

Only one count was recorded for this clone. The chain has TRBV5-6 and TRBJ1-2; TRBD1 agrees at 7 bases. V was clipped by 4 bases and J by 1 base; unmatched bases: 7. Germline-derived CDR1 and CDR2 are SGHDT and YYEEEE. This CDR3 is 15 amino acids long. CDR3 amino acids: CASSGDSGLNYGYTF. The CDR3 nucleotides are TGTGCCAGCAGCGGGGACAGTGGGCTTAACTATGGCTACACCTTC.

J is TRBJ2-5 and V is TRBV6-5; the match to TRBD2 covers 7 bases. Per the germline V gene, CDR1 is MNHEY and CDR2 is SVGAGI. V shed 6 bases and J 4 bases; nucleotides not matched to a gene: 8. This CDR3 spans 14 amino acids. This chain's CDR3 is CASSPATGGETQYF. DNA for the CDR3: TGTGCCAGCAGCCCCGCCACGGGGGGAGAGACCCAGTACTTC.

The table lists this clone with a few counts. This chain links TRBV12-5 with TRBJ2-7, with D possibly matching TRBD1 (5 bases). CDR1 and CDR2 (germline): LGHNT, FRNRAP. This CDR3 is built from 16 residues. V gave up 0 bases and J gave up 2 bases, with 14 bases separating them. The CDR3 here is CASGLVDTRAPYEQYF. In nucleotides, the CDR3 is TGTGCTAGTGGTTTGGTGGACACCCGAGCCCCCTACGAGCAGTACTTC. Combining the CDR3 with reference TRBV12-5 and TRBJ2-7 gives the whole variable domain DARVTQTPRHKVTEMGQEVTMRCQPILGHNTVFWYRQTMMQGLELLAYFRNRAPLDDSGMPKDRFSAEMPDATLATLKIQPSEPRDSAVYFCASGLVDTRAPYEQYFGPGTRLTVT.

The chain's CDR3 is CASSLDRGMNTEAFF. CDR3 nucleotide sequence: TGTGCCAGCAGCTTAGACAGGGGGATGAACACTGAAGCTTTCTTT. V usage is TRBV5-6 and J usage is TRBJ1-1, with 9 bases matching TRBD1. CDR3 length: 15 residues. From germline, CDR1 is SGHDT and CDR2 YYEEEE. The V and J ends lost 2 bases and 0 bases, in that order; junction bases with no gene match: 2. Based on the CDR3 plus reference TRBV5-6 and TRBJ1-1, the full variable domain is DAGVTQSPTHLIKTRGQQVTLRCSPKSGHDTVSWYQQALGQGPQFIFQYYEEEERQRGNFPDRFSGHQFPNYSSELNVNALLLGDSALYLCASSLDRGMNTEAFFGQGTRLTVV.

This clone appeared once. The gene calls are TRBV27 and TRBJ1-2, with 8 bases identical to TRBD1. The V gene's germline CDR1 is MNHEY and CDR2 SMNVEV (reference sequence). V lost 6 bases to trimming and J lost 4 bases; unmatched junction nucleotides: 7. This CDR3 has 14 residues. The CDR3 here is CASRSGQGSYGYTF. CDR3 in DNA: TGTGCCAGCAGGTCAGGACAGGGAAGCTATGGCTACACCTTC.

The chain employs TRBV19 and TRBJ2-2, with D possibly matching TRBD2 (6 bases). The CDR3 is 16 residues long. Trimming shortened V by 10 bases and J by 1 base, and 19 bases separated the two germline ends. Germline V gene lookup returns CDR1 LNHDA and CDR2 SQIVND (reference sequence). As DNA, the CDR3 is TGTGCCACATCACCGGGGGAGACATTGAACACCGGGGAGCTGTTTTTT. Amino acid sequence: CATSPGETLNTGELFF.

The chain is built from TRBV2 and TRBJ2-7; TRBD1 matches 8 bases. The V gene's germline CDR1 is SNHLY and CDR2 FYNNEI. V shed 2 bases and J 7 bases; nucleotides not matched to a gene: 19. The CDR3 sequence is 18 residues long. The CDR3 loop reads CASSESLLRTGSTWEQYF. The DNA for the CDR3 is TGTGCCAGCAGTGAATCCCTACTAAGGACAGGGTCGACTTGGGAGCAGTACTTC. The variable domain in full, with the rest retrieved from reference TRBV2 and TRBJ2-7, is EPEVTQTPSHQVTQMGQEVILRCVPISNHLYFYWYRQILGQKVEFLVSFYNNEISEKSEIFDDQFSVERPDGSNFTLKIRSTKLEDSAMYFCASSESLLRTGSTWEQYFGPGTRLTVT.

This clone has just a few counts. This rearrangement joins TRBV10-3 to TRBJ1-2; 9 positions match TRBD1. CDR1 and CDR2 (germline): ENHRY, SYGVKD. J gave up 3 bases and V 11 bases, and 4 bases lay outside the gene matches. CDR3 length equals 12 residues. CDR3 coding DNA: TGTGCCGCTGGACAGGGGCACTATGGCTACACCTTC. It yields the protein CAAGQGHYGYTF.

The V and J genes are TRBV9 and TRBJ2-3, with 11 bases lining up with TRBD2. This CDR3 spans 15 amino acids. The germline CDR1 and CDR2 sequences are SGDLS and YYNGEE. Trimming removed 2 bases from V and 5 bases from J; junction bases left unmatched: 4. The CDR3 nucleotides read TGTGCCAGCAGCGTTAGCGGGGGGGCAATAGATACGCAGTATTTT. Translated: CASSVSGGAIDTQYF.

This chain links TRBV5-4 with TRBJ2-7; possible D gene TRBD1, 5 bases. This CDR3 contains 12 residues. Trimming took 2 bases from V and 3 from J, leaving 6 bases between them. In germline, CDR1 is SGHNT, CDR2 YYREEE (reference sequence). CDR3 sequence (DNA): TGTGCCAGCAGCTTACAGGACTACGAGCAGTACTTC. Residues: CASSLQDYEQYF.

The CDR3 DNA is TGCGCCAGCTTTCGAGGGACAGGGTTAGAGACCCAGTACTTC. This translates into CASFRGTGLETQYF. The gene calls are TRBV5-1 and TRBJ2-5; 9 positions agree with TRBD1. CDR3 size: 14 residues. Germline CDR1 and CDR2: SGHRS and YFSETQ. Trimming removed 7 bases from V and 4 bases from J; junction bases left unmatched: 8. Full variable domain (outside the CDR3, taken from reference TRBV5-1 and TRBJ2-5): KAGVTQTPRYLIKTRGQQVTLSCSPISGHRSVSWYQQTPGQGLQFLFEYFSETQRNKGNFPGRFSGRQFSNSRSEMNVSTLELGDSALYLCASFRGTGLETQYFGPGTRLLVL.

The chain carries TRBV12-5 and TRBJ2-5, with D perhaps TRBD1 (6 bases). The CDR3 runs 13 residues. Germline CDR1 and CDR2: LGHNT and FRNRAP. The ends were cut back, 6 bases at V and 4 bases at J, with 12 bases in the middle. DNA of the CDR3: TGTGCTAGTGGGATAACAGGGATAGAGACCCAGTACTTC. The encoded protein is CASGITGIETQYF.

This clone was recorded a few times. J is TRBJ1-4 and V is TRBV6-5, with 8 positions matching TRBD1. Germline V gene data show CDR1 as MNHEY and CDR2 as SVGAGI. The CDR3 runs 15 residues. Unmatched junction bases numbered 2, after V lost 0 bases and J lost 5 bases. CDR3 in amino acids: CASSYSRTGNEKLFF. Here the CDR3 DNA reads TGTGCCAGCAGTTACTCGAGGACAGGGAATGAAAAACTGTTTTTT.

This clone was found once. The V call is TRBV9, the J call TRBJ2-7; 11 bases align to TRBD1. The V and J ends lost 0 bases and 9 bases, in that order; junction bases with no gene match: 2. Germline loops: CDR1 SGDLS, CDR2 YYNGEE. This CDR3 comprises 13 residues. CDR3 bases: TGTGCCAGCAGCGTAGGGGACAGGGGGGGGCAGTACTTC. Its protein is CASSVGDRGGQYF.

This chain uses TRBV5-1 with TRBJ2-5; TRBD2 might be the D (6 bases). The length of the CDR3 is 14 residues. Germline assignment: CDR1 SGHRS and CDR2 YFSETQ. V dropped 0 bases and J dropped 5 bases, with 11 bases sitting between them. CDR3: CASSLADSGETQYF. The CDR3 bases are TGCGCCAGCAGCTTGGCCGACAGCGGGGAGACCCAGTACTTC.

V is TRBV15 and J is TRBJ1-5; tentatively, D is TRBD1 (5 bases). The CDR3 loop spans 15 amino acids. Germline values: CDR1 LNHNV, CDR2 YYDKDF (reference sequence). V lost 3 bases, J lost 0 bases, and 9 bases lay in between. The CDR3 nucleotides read TGTGCCACCAGCAGTGACAGAGCTAGCAATCAGCCCCAGCATTTT. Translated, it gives CATSSDRASNQPQHF.